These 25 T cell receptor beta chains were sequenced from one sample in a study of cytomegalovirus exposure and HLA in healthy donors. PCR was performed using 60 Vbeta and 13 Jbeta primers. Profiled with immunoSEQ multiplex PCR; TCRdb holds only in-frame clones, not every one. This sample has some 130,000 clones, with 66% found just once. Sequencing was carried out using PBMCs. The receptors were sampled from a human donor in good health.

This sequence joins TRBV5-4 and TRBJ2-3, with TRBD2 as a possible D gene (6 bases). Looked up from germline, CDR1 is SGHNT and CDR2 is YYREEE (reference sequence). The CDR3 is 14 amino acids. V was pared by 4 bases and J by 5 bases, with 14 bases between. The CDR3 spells CASSPAGRGDTQYF. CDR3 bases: TGTGCCAGCAGCCCGGCAGGGCGGGGAGATACGCAGTATTTT.

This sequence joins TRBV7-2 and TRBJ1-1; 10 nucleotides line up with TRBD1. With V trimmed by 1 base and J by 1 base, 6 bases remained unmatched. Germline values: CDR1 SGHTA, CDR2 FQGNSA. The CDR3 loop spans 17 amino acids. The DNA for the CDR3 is TGTGCCAGCAGCTTAGTGGTGACAGGGGGCAGGAACACTGAAGCTTTCTTT. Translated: CASSLVVTGGRNTEAFF.

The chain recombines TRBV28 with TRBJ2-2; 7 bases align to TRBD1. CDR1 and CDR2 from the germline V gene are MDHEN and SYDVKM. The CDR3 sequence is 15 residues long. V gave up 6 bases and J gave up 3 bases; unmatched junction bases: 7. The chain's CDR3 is CASRDDREDTGELFF. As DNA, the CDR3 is TGTGCCAGCAGAGACGACAGGGAAGACACCGGGGAGCTGTTTTTT.

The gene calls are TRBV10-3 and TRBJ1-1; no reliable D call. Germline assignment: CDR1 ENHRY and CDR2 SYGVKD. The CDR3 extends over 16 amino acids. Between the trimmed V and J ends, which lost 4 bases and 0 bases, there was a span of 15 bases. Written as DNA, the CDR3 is TGTGCCATCAGTGCTACGAGTGGCGAGGTGAACACTGAAGCTTTCTTT. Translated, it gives CAISATSGEVNTEAFF.

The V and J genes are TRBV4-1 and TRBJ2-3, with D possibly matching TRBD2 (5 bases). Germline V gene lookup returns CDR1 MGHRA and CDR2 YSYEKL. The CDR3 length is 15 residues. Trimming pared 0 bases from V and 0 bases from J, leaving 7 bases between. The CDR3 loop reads CASSQEIASTDTQYF. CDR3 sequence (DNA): TGCGCCAGCAGCCAAGAGATAGCGAGCACAGATACGCAGTATTTT.

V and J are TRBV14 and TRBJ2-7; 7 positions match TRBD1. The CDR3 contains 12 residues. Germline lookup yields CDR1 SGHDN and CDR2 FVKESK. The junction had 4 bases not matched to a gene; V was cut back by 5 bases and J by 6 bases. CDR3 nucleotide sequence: TGTGCCAGCAGCTGGGACAGCTCCGAGCAGTACTTC. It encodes CASSWDSSEQYF.

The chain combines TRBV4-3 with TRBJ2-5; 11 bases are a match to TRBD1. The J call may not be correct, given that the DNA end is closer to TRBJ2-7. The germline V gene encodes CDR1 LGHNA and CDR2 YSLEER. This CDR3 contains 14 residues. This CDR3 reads CASSQGDRGGEQYF. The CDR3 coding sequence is TGCGCCAGCAGCCAAGGGGACAGGGGGGGCGAGCAGTACTTC.

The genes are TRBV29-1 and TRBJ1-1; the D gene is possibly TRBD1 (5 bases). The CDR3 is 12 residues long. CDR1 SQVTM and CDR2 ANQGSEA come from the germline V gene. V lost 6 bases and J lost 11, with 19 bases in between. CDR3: CSVTGDGNRAFF. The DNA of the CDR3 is TGCAGCGTCACGGGGGACGGTAACCGGGCTTTCTTT. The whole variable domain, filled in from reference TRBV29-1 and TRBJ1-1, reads SAVISQKPSRDICQRGTSLTIQCQVDSQVTMMFWYRQQPGQSLTLIATANQGSEATYESGFVIDKFPISRPNLTFSTLTVSNMSPEDSSIYLCSVTGDGNRAFFGQGTRLTVV.

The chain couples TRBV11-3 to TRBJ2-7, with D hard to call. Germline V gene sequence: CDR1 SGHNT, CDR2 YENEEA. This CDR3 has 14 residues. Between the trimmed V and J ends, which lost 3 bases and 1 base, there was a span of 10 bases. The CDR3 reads CASSFRSASYEQYF. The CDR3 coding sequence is TGTGCCAGCAGCTTTAGGAGCGCTTCCTACGAGCAGTACTTC. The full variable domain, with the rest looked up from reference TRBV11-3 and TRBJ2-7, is EAGVVQSPRYKIIEKKQPVAFWCNPISGHNTLYWYLQNLGQGPELLIRYENEEAVDDSQLPKDRFSAERLKGVDSTLKIQPAELGDSAVYLCASSFRSASYEQYFGPGTRLTVT.

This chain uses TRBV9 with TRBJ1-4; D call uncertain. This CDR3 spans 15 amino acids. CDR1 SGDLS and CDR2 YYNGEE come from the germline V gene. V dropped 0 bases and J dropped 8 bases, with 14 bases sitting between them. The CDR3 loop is CASSVGVAGLEKLFF. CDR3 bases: TGTGCCAGCAGCGTAGGGGTGGCAGGACTCGAAAAACTGTTTTTT.

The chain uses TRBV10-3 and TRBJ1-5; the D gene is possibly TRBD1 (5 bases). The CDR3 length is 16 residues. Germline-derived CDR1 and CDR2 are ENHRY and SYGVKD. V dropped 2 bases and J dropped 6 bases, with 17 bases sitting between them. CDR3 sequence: CAISEGGVGSGQPQHF. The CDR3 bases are TGTGCCATCAGTGAGGGGGGGGTGGGTTCGGGTCAGCCCCAGCATTTT.

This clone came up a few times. The CDR3 bases are TGCGCCAGCAGCCCCCCCCGGGGCTACGAGCAGTACTTC. Translated, it gives CASSPPRGYEQYF. This chain uses TRBV4-1 with TRBJ2-7; the D gene is possibly TRBD2 (5 bases). This CDR3 is 13 amino acids long. The germline CDR1 and CDR2 sequences are MGHRA and YSYEKL. V lost 4 bases and J lost 3, with 10 bases in between.

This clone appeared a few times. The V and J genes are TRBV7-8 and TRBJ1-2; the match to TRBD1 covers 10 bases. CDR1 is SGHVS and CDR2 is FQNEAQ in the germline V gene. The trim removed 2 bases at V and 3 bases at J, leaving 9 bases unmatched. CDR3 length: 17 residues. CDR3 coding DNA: TGTGCCAGCAGCTTAACGCGACAGGGGGCAAGGGACTATGGCTACACCTTC. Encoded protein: CASSLTRQGARDYGYTF.

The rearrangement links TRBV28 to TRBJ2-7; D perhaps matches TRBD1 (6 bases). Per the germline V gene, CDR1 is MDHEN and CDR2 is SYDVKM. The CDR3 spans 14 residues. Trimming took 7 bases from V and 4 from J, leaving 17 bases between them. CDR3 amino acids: CASIFRGGRYEQYF. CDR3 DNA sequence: TGTGCCAGCATCTTTCGTGGGGGCCGGTACGAGCAGTACTTC.

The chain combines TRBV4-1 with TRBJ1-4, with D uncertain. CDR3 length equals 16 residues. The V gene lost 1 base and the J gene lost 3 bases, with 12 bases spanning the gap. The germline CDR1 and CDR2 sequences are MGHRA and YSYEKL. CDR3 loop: CASSQGGPGANEKLFF. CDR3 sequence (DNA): TGCGCCAGCAGCCAAGGTGGGCCGGGAGCTAATGAAAAACTGTTTTTT.

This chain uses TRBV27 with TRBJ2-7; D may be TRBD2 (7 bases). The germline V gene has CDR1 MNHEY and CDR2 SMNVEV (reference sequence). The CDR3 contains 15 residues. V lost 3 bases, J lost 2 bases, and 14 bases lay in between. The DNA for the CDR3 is TGTGCCAGCAGTTTGGGGGGGCGCGGGACCTACGAGCAGTACTTC. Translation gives CASSLGGRGTYEQYF.

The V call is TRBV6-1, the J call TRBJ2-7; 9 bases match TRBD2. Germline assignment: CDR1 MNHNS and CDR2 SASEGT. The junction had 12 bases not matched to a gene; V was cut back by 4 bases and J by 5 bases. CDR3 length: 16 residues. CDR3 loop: CASSVRLAGIYNEQYF. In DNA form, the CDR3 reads TGTGCCAGCAGTGTCAGGCTAGCGGGAATTTACAACGAGCAGTACTTC.

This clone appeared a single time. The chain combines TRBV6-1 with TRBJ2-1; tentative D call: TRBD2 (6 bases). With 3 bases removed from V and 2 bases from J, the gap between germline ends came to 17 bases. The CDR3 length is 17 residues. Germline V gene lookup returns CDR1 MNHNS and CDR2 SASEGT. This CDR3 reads CASSDPTGTVPYNEQFF. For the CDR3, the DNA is TGTGCCAGCAGTGACCCTACCGGGACTGTACCCTACAATGAGCAGTTCTTC.

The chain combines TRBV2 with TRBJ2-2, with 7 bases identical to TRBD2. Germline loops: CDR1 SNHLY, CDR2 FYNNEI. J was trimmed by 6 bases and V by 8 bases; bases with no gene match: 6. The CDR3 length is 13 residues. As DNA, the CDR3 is TGTGCCAGCCAAGGACGGGAGGCCGGGGAGCTGTTTTTT. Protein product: CASQGREAGELFF.

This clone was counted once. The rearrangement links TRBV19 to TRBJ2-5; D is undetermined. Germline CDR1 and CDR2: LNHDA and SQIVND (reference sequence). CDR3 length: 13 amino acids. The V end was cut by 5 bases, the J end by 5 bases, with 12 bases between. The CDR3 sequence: CASSPRGSETQYF. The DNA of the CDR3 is TGTGCCAGTAGTCCCAGAGGAAGCGAGACCCAGTACTTC.

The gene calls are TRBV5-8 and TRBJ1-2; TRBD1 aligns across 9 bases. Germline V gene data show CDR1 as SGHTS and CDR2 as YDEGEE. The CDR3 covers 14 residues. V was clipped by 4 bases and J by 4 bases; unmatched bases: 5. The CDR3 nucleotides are TGTGCCAGCAGCCCCCCGGGACAGGGCTATGGCTACACCTTC. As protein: CASSPPGQGYGYTF. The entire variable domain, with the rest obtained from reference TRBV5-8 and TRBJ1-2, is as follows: EAGVTQSPTHLIKTRGQQATLRCSPISGHTSVYWYQQALGLGLQFLLWYDEGEERNRGNFPPRFSGRQFPNYSSELNVNALELEDSALYLCASSPPGQGYGYTFGSGTRLTVV.

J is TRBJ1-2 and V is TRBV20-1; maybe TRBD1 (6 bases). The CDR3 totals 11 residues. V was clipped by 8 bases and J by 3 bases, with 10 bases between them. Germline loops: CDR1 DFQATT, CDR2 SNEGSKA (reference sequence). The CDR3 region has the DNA TGCAGTAGGGGGGGCGACTATGGCTACACCTTC. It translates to CSRGGDYGYTF.

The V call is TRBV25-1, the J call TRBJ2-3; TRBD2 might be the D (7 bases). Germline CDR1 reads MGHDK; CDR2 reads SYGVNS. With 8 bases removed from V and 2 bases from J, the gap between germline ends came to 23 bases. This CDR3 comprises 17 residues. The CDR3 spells CASLPSPGEGDTDTQYF. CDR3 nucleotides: TGTGCCAGCTTACCCTCCCCGGGGGAGGGGGACACAGATACGCAGTATTTT.

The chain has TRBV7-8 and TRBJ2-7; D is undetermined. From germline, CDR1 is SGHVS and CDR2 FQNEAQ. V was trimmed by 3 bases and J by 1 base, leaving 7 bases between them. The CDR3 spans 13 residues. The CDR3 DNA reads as TGTGCCAGCAGCTTGGGCCGATCCTACGAGCAGTACTTC. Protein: CASSLGRSYEQYF.

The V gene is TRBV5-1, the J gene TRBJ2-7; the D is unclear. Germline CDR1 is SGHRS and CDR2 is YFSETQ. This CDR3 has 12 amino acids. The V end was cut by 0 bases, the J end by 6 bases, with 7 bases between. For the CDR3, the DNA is TGCGCCAGCAGCTTGGGGGCAAGCGAGCAGTACTTC. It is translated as CASSLGASEQYF.